Given below is one T cell receptor beta chain in context. This CDR3 is 16 amino acids long. The ends were cut back, 2 bases at V and 4 bases at J, with 17 bases in the middle. Germline V gene data show CDR1 as SGHTA and CDR2 as FQGTGA. The data stem from a study of OX40 agonist ivuxolimab in advanced cancers. Clones were sequenced by immunoSEQ multiplex PCR, and TCRdb holds only the in-frame ones, with some missing. The sample lists roughly 97,000 clones, about 86% occurring once. The TCR originated in an adult with an advanced solid tumor such as melanoma, head and neck, liver or kidney cancer. J is TRBJ2-5 and V is TRBV7-3; D is possibly TRBD2 (7 bases). The sample was CD4+ or CD8+ T cells sorted from blood, taken in a trial of the OX40 agonist ivuxolimab. The CDR3 region has the DNA TGTGCCAGCAGCTTAGTAGGGGCAGGGGAGGGAGAGACCCAGTACTTC. Its translation is CASSLVGAGEGETQYF.